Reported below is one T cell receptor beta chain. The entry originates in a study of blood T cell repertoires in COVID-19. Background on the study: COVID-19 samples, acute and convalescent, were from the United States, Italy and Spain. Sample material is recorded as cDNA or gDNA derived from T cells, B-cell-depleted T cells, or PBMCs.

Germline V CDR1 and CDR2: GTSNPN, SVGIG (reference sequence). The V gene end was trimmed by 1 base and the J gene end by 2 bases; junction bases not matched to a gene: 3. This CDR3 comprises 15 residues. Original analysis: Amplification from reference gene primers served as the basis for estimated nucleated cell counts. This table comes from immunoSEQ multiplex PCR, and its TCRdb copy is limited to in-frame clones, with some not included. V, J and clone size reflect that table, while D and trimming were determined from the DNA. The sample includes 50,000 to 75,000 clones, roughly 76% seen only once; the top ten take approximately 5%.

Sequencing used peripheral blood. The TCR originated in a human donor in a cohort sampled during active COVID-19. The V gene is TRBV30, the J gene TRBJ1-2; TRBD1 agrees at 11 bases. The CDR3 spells CAWSAGTGGNYGYTF. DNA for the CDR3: TGTGCCTGGAGTGCTGGGACAGGGGGGAACTATGGCTACACCTTC.